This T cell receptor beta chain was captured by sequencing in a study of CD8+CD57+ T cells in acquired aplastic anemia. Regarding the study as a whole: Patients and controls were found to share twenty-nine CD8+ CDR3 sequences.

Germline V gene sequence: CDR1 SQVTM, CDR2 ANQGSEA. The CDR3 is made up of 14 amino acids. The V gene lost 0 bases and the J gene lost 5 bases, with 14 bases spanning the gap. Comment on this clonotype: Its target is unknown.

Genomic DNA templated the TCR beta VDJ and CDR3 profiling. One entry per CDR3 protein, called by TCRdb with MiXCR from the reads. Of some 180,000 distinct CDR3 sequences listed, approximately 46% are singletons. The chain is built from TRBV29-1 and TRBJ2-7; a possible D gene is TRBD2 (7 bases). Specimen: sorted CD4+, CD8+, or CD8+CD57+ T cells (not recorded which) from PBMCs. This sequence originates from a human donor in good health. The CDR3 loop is CSVEDSGGYDEQYF. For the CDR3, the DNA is TGCAGCGTTGAAGATTCGGGGGGCTACGACGAGCAGTACTTC.